Presented here are 28 T cell receptor beta chains from one specimen sequenced in a study of metastatic and nonmetastatic thyroid tumors. TCRdb re-clonotyped the PCR reads through MiXCR. Among more than 15,000 clones listed, over 20% were seen once. Thyroid surgery took place with no prior treatment in any patient. The sequencing sample was made of adjacent normal tissue. The receptors were gathered from a female donor with papillary thyroid cancer or a benign thyroid nodule (not recorded which). Some clones in this sample may be carry-over from other donors' samples.

This clone turned up a few times. The junction differs from germline at one of its ends, possibly a read error. The chain is built from TRBV6-1 and TRBJ2-7; the D gene is possibly TRBD2 (6 bases). This CDR3 has 16 amino acids. The V gene's germline CDR1 is MNHNS and CDR2 SASEGT. Written as DNA, the CDR3 is TGTGCCAGCAGCGCTCAATTAGCTGGAGGGCCATACGAGCGGTACTTC. Translation gives CASSAQLAGGPYERYF.

Details on this clone: This may come from a read error, since a much larger clone is one base off. V and J are TRBV3-1 and TRBJ2-1; tentatively, D is TRBD2 (6 bases). This CDR3 has 13 amino acids. Trimming took off 3 bases at V and 15 bases at J, with 18 bases between the two ends. Germline V gene data show CDR1 as LGHDT and CDR2 as YNNKEL (reference sequence). The CDR3: CASSHFSWRDPFF. The CDR3, as DNA: TGTGCCAGCAGCCACTTTAGCTGGAGGGATCCGTTCTTC.

The chain has TRBV20-1 and TRBJ2-3; TRBD2 might be the D (6 bases). Trimming pared 0 bases from V and 1 base from J, leaving 11 bases between. From germline, CDR1 is DFQATT and CDR2 SNEGSKA (reference sequence). The CDR3 is 15 residues long. CDR3 sequence (DNA): TGCAGTGCTAGAGATTTTAGCGGCGGCACAGATACGCAGTATTTT. Protein: CSARDFSGGTDTQYF.

In its sample, this clone was seen a few times. The junction shows a germline mismatch at one end, possibly a read error. This chain connects TRBV25-1 to TRBJ2-1, with D perhaps matching TRBD2 (7 bases). CDR3 size: 19 residues. In germline, CDR1 is MGHDK, CDR2 SYGVNS. The CDR3 region is CASSDPSQAGTGTIVEQLF. The CDR3 bases are TGTGCCAGCAGTGATCCTAGTCAAGCCGGAACAGGGACTATTGTTGAGCAGCTCTTC.

This clone was counted between two and nine times. This rearrangement joins TRBV28 to TRBJ2-7; TRBD2 aligns across 7 bases. In germline, CDR1 is MDHEN, CDR2 SYDVKM. The CDR3 extends over 14 amino acids. Germline trimming cut 6 bases from V and 9 bases from J; bases unmatched to any gene: 14. CDR3 sequence reads: CASSKPGLSAPQYF. The DNA of the CDR3 is TGTGCCAGCAGCAAACCGGGACTATCCGCTCCGCAGTACTTC.

This clone was detected only a few times. The rearrangement links TRBV7-9 to TRBJ2-1, with D unresolved. Germline CDR1 is SEHNR and CDR2 is FQNEAQ (reference sequence). The CDR3 spans 12 residues. V gave up 1 base and J gave up 10 bases, with 8 bases separating them. For the CDR3, the DNA is TGTGCCAGCAGCTTAGAAAGGGTCGAGCAGTTCTTC. This gives the protein CASSLERVEQFF.

Details on this clone: Other DNA sequences of this sample code for an identical CDR3. This chain joins TRBV6-1 and TRBJ2-3; the D gene is possibly TRBD1 (6 bases). Looked up from germline, CDR1 is MNHNS and CDR2 is SASEGT. CDR3 size: 13 residues. Trimming took 6 bases from V and 15 from J, leaving 22 bases between them. The CDR3 bases are TGTGCCAGCAGCCCCGGAGCGACAGGCAAGGGTTATTTT. It is translated as CASSPGATGKGYF.

This clone occurred a few times. This chain uses TRBV19 with TRBJ1-1; D may be TRBD1 (5 bases). The CDR3 has 12 residues. The germline V and J ends were trimmed by 6 bases and 7 bases, with 12 bases remaining between them. Germline lookup yields CDR1 LNHDA and CDR2 SQIVND (reference sequence). The CDR3 DNA reads as TGTGCCAGTAGGGGGGGGAACGGTGAAGCTTTCTTT. Protein product: CASRGGNGEAFF.

V usage is TRBV7-9 and J usage is TRBJ2-2, with 8 bases fitting TRBD1. CDR1 SEHNR and CDR2 FQNEAQ come from the germline V gene (reference sequence). V lost 5 bases to trimming and J lost 4 bases; unmatched junction nucleotides: 3. There are 14 residues in the CDR3. In DNA, the CDR3 is TGTGCCAGCAGCCAGGGGGCTACCACCGGGGAGCTGTTTTTT. This encodes CASSQGATTGELFF.

This clone is medium-sized (0.01 to 0.1%) within its sample. The CDR3 coding sequence is TGCAGTGTCACGCCCACAGCCTACGAGCAGTACTTC. Translated, it gives CSVTPTAYEQYF. The rearrangement joins TRBV20-1 to TRBJ2-7, with unresolved D. Trimming cost V 7 bases and J 2 bases, with 12 bases left between them. CDR1 is DFQATT, CDR2 SNEGSKA, per germline (reference sequence). The CDR3 covers 12 residues.

This clone was seen more than once but under ten times. A read error may produce the germline difference seen at one junction end. The chain has TRBV20-1 and TRBJ2-6; the match to TRBD1 covers 10 bases. In germline, CDR1 is DFQATT, CDR2 SNEGSKA (reference sequence). The CDR3 has 16 residues. The CDR3 DNA sequence: TGCAGTGCTTCCGGGACAGGGGAATCTGGGGCCAAAGTCCTGACTTTC. Encoded protein: CSASGTGESGAKVLTF.

The rearrangement joins TRBV20-1 to TRBJ2-7; 9 bases are shared with TRBD1. CDR3 length: 14 residues. Germline V gene sequence: CDR1 DFQATT, CDR2 SNEGSKA (reference sequence). With 6 bases clipped from V and 0 bases from J, the junction kept 6 bases outside the gene matches. The CDR3 protein is CSAWGQGLSYEQYF. Here the CDR3 DNA reads TGCAGTGCCTGGGGACAGGGACTCTCCTACGAGCAGTACTTC.

The chain combines TRBV20-1 with TRBJ2-2; 9 bases align to TRBD2. In germline, CDR1 is DFQATT, CDR2 SNEGSKA (reference sequence). V gave up 6 bases and J gave up 2 bases; unmatched junction bases: 4. The CDR3 covers 14 residues. The CDR3 DNA reads as TGCAGTGCGGGCGGGAGGGATAACACCGGGGAGCTGTTTTTT. Its protein is CSAGGRDNTGELFF.

This chain uses TRBV2 with TRBJ1-5; D call uncertain. The CDR3 sequence is 12 residues long. V dropped 6 bases and J dropped 6 bases, with 9 bases sitting between them. In germline, CDR1 is SNHLY, CDR2 FYNNEI. As DNA, the CDR3 is TGTGCCAGCAGCGGAGCAGGTCAGCCCCAGCATTTT. This sequence encodes CASSGAGQPQHF.

The chain recombines TRBV7-9 with TRBJ2-2, with D perhaps matching TRBD1 (6 bases). Germline values: CDR1 SEHNR, CDR2 FQNEAQ (reference sequence). V was clipped by 4 bases and J by 4 bases, with 10 bases between them. The CDR3 consists of 14 residues. The CDR3 is CASSSGQFTGELFF. In DNA form, the CDR3 reads TGTGCCAGCAGCTCGGGACAATTCACCGGGGAGCTGTTTTTT.

The sample holds many counts of this clone. The CDR3 DNA reads TGTGCCAGCAGCGTAGGTGACGCGGTAAGCACAGATACGCAGTATTTT. This translates into CASSVGDAVSTDTQYF. The chain joins TRBV9 to TRBJ2-3; D gene uncertain. V lost 0 bases, J lost 0 bases, and 11 bases lay in between. Germline V CDR1 and CDR2: SGDLS, YYNGEE. CDR3 length equals 16 residues.

A word on this clone: An end of the junction differs from the germline gene, which may be a read error. CDR3 nucleotides: TGTGCCAGCAGCTCAGGGGGGGTGTCCTACCGAGAGACCAAGTACTTC. Its protein product is CASSSGGVSYRETKYF. V gene TRBV6-1 combines with J gene TRBJ2-5, with D perhaps given as TRBD1 or TRBD2 (7 bases each). Germline values: CDR1 MNHNS, CDR2 SASEGT. This CDR3 region has 16 residues.

The chain recombines TRBV18 with TRBJ2-5, with 7 nucleotides matching TRBD2. The CDR3 length is 14 residues. V lost 0 bases, J lost 4 bases, and 2 bases stayed unmatched. The germline CDR1 and CDR2 sequences are KGHSH and LQKENI. The CDR3 here is CASSPPTSTETQYF. In DNA form, the CDR3 reads TGTGCCAGCTCACCACCGACTAGCACAGAGACCCAGTACTTC.

This clone is categorized as medium-sized. The CDR3 sequence is CATSESELYGYTF. CDR3 nucleotide sequence: TGTGCCACCAGTGAGTCGGAACTCTATGGCTACACCTTC. V and J are TRBV24-1 and TRBJ1-2; no definite D call. Germline CDR1 reads KGHDR; CDR2 reads SFDVKD. Deletions cut 4 bases from V and 4 bases from J, with 9 bases between. The CDR3 length is 13 residues.

The J gene is TRBJ2-3, the V gene TRBV20-1, with TRBD2 matching 12 bases. The CDR3 sequence is 18 residues long. The V and J ends lost 5 bases and 5 bases, in that order; junction bases with no gene match: 17. The germline CDR1 and CDR2 sequences are DFQATT and SNEGSKA (reference sequence). The CDR3 sequence is CSAYTTAGTSGHLDTQYF. In DNA form, the CDR3 reads TGCAGTGCTTACACCACCGCCGGGACTAGCGGGCACCTAGATACGCAGTATTTT.

There are a few counts of this clone. The V and J genes are TRBV12-3 or TRBV12-4 and TRBJ1-1; TRBD1 agrees at 7 bases. Germline trimming cut 6 bases from V and 6 bases from J; bases unmatched to any gene: 7. The CDR3 consists of 13 residues. The CDR3 region is CASSVRGYAEAFF. CDR3 DNA sequence: TGTGCCAGCAGCGTCAGGGGGTATGCTGAAGCTTTCTTT.

A remark on this clone: The junction departs from germline at one end; a sequencing error may be responsible. This specimen includes other DNA sequences encoding the same CDR3. This rearrangement joins TRBV29-1 to TRBJ1-2; 8 positions match TRBD1. The CDR3 has 11 amino acids. In germline, CDR1 is SQVTM, CDR2 ANQGSEA. DNA of the CDR3: TGCAGCGTTGTCGGGACAGGCCTTAACACGTTC. Protein: CSVVGTGLNTF.

This clone was seen ten or more times. The gene calls are TRBV6-5 and TRBJ2-4; no clear D gene. Trimming shortened V by 0 bases and J by 5 bases, and 5 bases separated the two germline ends. Per germline, CDR1 MNHEY and CDR2 SVGAGI. CDR3 length: 13 residues. The CDR3 is CASSYSKENIQYF. The DNA for the CDR3 is TGTGCCAGCAGTTACTCGAAAGAAAACATTCAGTACTTC.

This clone was recorded a few times. One base away lies a much larger clone, so this may be a sequencing read error. The CDR3 region is CAISGSPCYGYTF. CDR3 nucleotides: TGTGCCATCAGTGGGTCGCCCTGCTATGGCTACACCTTC. J is TRBJ1-2 and V is TRBV10-3, with D unclear. V lost 4 bases to trimming and J lost 4 bases, with 10 bases between them. The CDR3 loop spans 13 amino acids. Germline loops: CDR1 ENHRY, CDR2 SYGVKD.

This clone has just a few counts. This chain uses TRBV7-2 with TRBJ1-5, with 10 nucleotides matching TRBD1. CDR1 and CDR2 (germline): SGHTA, FQGNSA. V trimming: 6 bases; J trimming: 4 bases; junction bases outside the gene matches: 3. The CDR3 runs to 14 residues. CDR3 residues: CASSRTGGNQPQHF. CDR3 sequence (DNA): TGTGCCAGCAGTCGGACAGGGGGGAATCAGCCCCAGCATTTT.

A note on this clone: At one end, the junction sequence differs from germline, possibly due to a read error. This chain links TRBV27 with TRBJ1-2; D might be TRBD1 (6 bases). This CDR3 region has 14 residues. Germline V lookup: CDR1 MNHEY, CDR2 SMNVEV (reference sequence). This chain's CDR3 is CASSFAGGARGYTF. For the CDR3, the DNA is TGCGCCAGCAGTTTCGCCGGGGGGGCCAGGGGCTACACCTTC.

The rearrangement joins TRBV7-3 to TRBJ2-4, with 10 bases identical to TRBD1. Losses at the gene ends were 3 bases for V and 6 bases for J; bases not matched to a gene: 8. The CDR3 runs 16 residues. Germline CDR1 and CDR2: SGHTA and FQGTGA. The CDR3 protein is CASSLTGQGYGNIQYF. CDR3 sequence (DNA): TGTGCCAGCAGCTTGACGGGACAGGGGTACGGAAACATTCAGTACTTC.

This clone was counted only a few times. This chain uses TRBV28 with TRBJ2-3; the match to TRBD2 covers 8 bases. V shed 4 bases and J 3 bases; nucleotides not matched to a gene: 12. CDR3 length: 17 amino acids. Germline values: CDR1 MDHEN, CDR2 SYDVKM. The CDR3 is CASSSPRLAGGTDTQYF. As DNA, the CDR3 is TGTGCCAGCAGTTCCCCCCGTCTCGCGGGGGGAACAGATACGCAGTATTTT.